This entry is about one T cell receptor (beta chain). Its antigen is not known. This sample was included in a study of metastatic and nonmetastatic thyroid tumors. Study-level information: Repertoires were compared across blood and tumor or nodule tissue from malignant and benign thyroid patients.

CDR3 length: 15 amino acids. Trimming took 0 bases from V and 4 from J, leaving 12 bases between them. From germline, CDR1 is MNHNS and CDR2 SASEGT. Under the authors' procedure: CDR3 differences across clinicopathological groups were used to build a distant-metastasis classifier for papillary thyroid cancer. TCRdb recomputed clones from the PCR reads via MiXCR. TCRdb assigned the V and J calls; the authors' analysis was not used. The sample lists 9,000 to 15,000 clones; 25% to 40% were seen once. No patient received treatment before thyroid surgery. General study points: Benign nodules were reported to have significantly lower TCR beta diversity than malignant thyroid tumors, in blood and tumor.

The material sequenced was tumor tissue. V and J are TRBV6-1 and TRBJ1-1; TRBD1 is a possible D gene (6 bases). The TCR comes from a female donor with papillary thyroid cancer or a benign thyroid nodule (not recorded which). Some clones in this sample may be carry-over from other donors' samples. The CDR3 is CASSEAAGEGTEAFF. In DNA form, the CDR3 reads TGTGCCAGCAGTGAAGCGGCAGGGGAGGGCACTGAAGCTTTCTTT.